Sequencing of this TCR beta chain was carried out in a study of response to subunit inactivated influenza vaccine. This CDR3 has 14 amino acids. Germline CDR1 SGHTA, CDR2 FQGNSA. V was clipped by 5 bases and J by 2 bases, with 12 bases between them. One entry per CDR3 protein, called by TCRdb with MiXCR from the RT-PCR reads. Counted here are around 600,000 distinct CDR3 sequences, approximately 10% occurring once; the ten biggest clones make up about 10%. These data were also filed under a second study, of T cells expressing NK-cell markers. That source notes: Beta-chain TCR cDNA was generated via 5'RACE template switching with UMIs. It was from sorted CD3+CD56+NKG2C+, CD3+CD56+NKG2C- and CD3+CD56-NKG2C+ T cells that TCR beta repertoires came. Serological testing identified most of the eight sequenced donors as HCMV-seropositive and one as seronegative. Top CD8+ clonotypes included the dominant CD3+CD56+NKG2C+ clonotypes in 5 or 6 donors. One observes that, in several donors, these clonotypes were also the leading ones within the CD3+CD56-NKG2C+ fraction.

This chain uses TRBV7-2 with TRBJ1-1; no reliable D call. This specimen consisted of PBMCs from blood, obtained on the day of vaccination. The TCR originated in a man aged 45-65 years who received an inactivated influenza vaccine. Here the CDR3 reads CASSQTRENTEAFF. The CDR3 bases are TGTGCCAGCAGCCAGACAAGGGAAAACACTGAAGCTTTCTTT.